Shown below are 13 T cell receptor beta chains from a single sample sequenced in a study of cytomegalovirus exposure and HLA in healthy donors. This PCR relied on a set of 60 Vbeta primers and 13 Jbeta primers. Profiling relied on immunoSEQ multiplex PCR, and the TCRdb table lists in-frame clones only, not all of them. The repertoire holds just over 150,000 clones, with around nine tenths as singletons. Sequences were obtained from PBMCs. These receptors came from a woman aged 18 to 35 in good health and CMV-seronegative.

The chain joins TRBV18 to TRBJ2-2, with D perhaps TRBD1 (5 bases). The V end was cut by 0 bases, the J end by 3 bases, with 5 bases between. Germline lookup yields CDR1 KGHSH and CDR2 LQKENI. This CDR3 comprises 14 residues. Written as DNA, the CDR3 is TGTGCCAGCTCACCACCAGGGGACACCGGGGAGCTGTTTTTT. It specifies CASSPPGDTGELFF.

J is TRBJ2-5 and V is TRBV30; 7 bases match TRBD2. This CDR3 contains 15 residues. Germline trimming cut 0 bases from V and 5 bases from J; bases unmatched to any gene: 9. Germline V gives CDR1 GTSNPN, CDR2 SVGIG (reference sequence). The CDR3 spells CAWSVWRGIRETQYF. CDR3 DNA: TGTGCCTGGAGTGTATGGCGGGGGATCCGTGAGACCCAGTACTTC.

The CDR3 region is CASSAGRSNQPQHF. In DNA form, the CDR3 reads TGTGCCAGCAGCGCCGGGAGAAGCAATCAGCCCCAGCATTTT. V and J are TRBV21-1 and TRBJ1-5. TRBV21-1 is annotated as a pseudogene. The CDR3 sequence is 14 residues long.

This sequence joins TRBV28 and TRBJ2-7, with D possibly matching TRBD2 (6 bases). This CDR3 contains 13 residues. V was trimmed by 4 bases and J by 3 bases, leaving 10 bases between them. Germline loops: CDR1 MDHEN, CDR2 SYDVKM. The CDR3 is CASSWGGGYEQYF. The CDR3 nucleotides are TGTGCCAGCAGTTGGGGAGGAGGCTACGAGCAGTACTTC.

The chain is built from TRBV29-1 and TRBJ1-1; a possible D gene is TRBD1 (5 bases). V was shortened by 7 bases and J by 6 bases, with 18 bases between the two germline ends. From germline, CDR1 is SQVTM and CDR2 ANQGSEA. The CDR3 consists of 13 residues. As DNA, the CDR3 is TGCAGCGCAGAGTGGGGGGGGGAACCTGAAGCTTTCTTT. The encoded protein is CSAEWGGEPEAFF. Complete variable domain (other parts from reference TRBV29-1 and TRBJ1-1): SAVISQKPSRDICQRGTSLTIQCQVDSQVTMMFWYRQQPGQSLTLIATANQGSEATYESGFVIDKFPISRPNLTFSTLTVSNMSPEDSSIYLCSAEWGGEPEAFFGQGTRLTVV.

The chain carries TRBV9 and TRBJ1-6; D is unresolved. The V and J ends lost 4 bases and 10 bases respectively, with 18 bases between them. The V gene's germline CDR1 is SGDLS and CDR2 YYNGEE. This CDR3 spans 15 amino acids. The CDR3 bases are TGTGCCAGCAGCTCGACCGGGTCCTTAAACTCACCCCTCCACTTT. Its translation is CASSSTGSLNSPLHF.

The J gene is TRBJ1-2, the V gene TRBV5-6; 9 bases agree with TRBD1. V was clipped by 6 bases and J by 0 bases; unmatched bases: 15. The CDR3 is made up of 18 amino acids. Germline V gene lookup returns CDR1 SGHDT and CDR2 YYEEEE. CDR3 amino acids: CASKYKLDRGPANYGYTF. The CDR3 DNA reads TGTGCCAGCAAATACAAATTGGACAGGGGACCAGCTAACTATGGCTACACCTTC.

This chain joins TRBV4-1 and TRBJ2-3; TRBD2 matches at 8 bases. The CDR3 extends over 19 amino acids. V shed 4 bases and J 3 bases; nucleotides not matched to a gene: 18. Germline lookup yields CDR1 MGHRA and CDR2 YSYEKL. CDR3 nucleotides: TGCGCCAGCAGCCGCGGGAGGTCCGGGAGGGCCCAGGGGACAGATACGCAGTATTTT. Translation gives CASSRGRSGRAQGTDTQYF.

This chain uses TRBV5-4 with TRBJ2-1; weak D call: TRBD2 (6 bases). The V end was cut by 2 bases, the J end by 9 bases, with 9 bases between. CDR3 length: 12 residues. Germline CDR1 and CDR2: SGHNT and YYREEE (reference sequence). CDR3: CASSFSGFEQFF. In nucleotides, the CDR3 is TGTGCCAGCAGCTTTAGCGGCTTTGAGCAGTTCTTC.

The gene calls are TRBV7-2 and TRBJ2-3; TRBD1 agrees at 9 bases. CDR1 is SGHTA and CDR2 is FQGNSA in the germline V gene. After removal of 3 bases from V and 5 bases from J, the junction contained 9 bases not matched to a gene. The CDR3 is made up of 16 amino acids. The CDR3 here is CASSFAGTGQEDTQYF. CDR3 DNA: TGTGCCAGCAGCTTTGCCGGGACAGGGCAGGAAGATACGCAGTATTTT.

The CDR3 is CASSRLPSRDTGELFF. CDR3 coding DNA: TGTGCCAGCTCACGACTCCCGTCCAGAGACACCGGGGAGCTGTTTTTT. The chain links TRBV18 to TRBJ2-2; D gene ambiguous. CDR1 KGHSH and CDR2 LQKENI come from the germline V gene. The CDR3 has 16 amino acids. V was trimmed by 4 bases and J by 3 bases, leaving 15 bases between them.

J is TRBJ2-6 and V is TRBV13; no clear D. Germline CDR1 and CDR2: PRHDT and FYEKMQ (reference sequence). This CDR3 is built from 15 residues. With 4 bases removed from V and 1 base from J, the gap between germline ends came to 8 bases. The CDR3 DNA reads as TGTGCCAGCAGCTCCGGTCTATCTGGGGCCAACGTCCTGACTTTC. It is translated as CASSSGLSGANVLTF.

The CDR3 reads CASSLGSSANYGYTF. The CDR3 DNA follows: TGTGCCAGCAGCTTAGGGTCGTCAGCTAACTATGGCTACACCTTC. V gene TRBV7-8 combines with J gene TRBJ1-2; D is uncertain. V was trimmed by 1 base and J by 0 bases, leaving 9 bases between them. CDR3 length: 15 residues. CDR1 and CDR2 (germline): SGHVS, FQNEAQ.